Each of the 17 T cell receptor beta chains below was sequenced from the same sample in a study of blood T cell dynamics during melanoma immunotherapy. Time point here: pre-treatment baseline. Assay: immunoSEQ multiplex PCR; the TCRdb copy retains only in-frame clones and omits some. The sample has tens of thousands of clones, 85% to 90% seen once. The specimen comprised blood, sampled from a patient treated with checkpoint blockade. The receptors shown here come from a human donor with melanoma.

V is TRBV2 and J is TRBJ2-5; TRBD2 agrees at 14 bases. Germline CDR1 is SNHLY and CDR2 is FYNNEI. This CDR3 has 19 residues. The J segment lost 2 bases and the V segment lost 5 bases, leaving 13 bases of the junction unmatched. CDR3 DNA: TGTGCCAGCAGTTATTCCGGGACTAGCGGGAGATTGTGGCAAGAGACCCAGTACTTC. Translating it yields CASSYSGTSGRLWQETQYF.

The V gene is TRBV5-8, the J gene TRBJ2-1, with D unresolved. Germline V gene sequence: CDR1 SGHTS, CDR2 YDEGEE. This CDR3 is 15 amino acids long. Deletions cut 7 bases from V and 7 bases from J, with 21 bases between. The chain's CDR3 is CASLADGLVRNEQFF. The DNA for the CDR3 is TGTGCCAGCCTCGCCGATGGGCTAGTTAGGAATGAGCAGTTCTTC.

This chain connects TRBV6-4 to TRBJ2-2, with 8 nucleotides matching TRBD2. This CDR3 is 16 amino acids long. V trimming: 0 bases; J trimming: 1 base; junction bases outside the gene matches: 1. Looked up from germline, CDR1 is MRHNA and CDR2 is SNTAGT. This CDR3 is CASSDSSGGNTGELFF. The CDR3 DNA sequence: TGTGCCAGCAGTGACTCAAGCGGGGGGAACACCGGGGAGCTGTTTTTT.

This chain uses TRBV11-2 with TRBJ2-2; unclear D gene. CDR3 size: 14 residues. Germline V gene data show CDR1 as SGHAT and CDR2 as FQNNGV. Trimming pared 1 base from V and 4 bases from J, leaving 7 bases between. The CDR3 nucleotides are TGTGCCAGCAGCTTAGGTGGGGTCACCGGGGAGCTGTTTTTT. It is translated as CASSLGGVTGELFF. Using reference TRBV11-2 and TRBJ2-2 for the parts outside the CDR3, the full variable domain is EAGVAQSPRYKIIEKRQSVAFWCNPISGHATLYWYQQILGQGPKLLIQFQNNGVVDDSQLPKDRFSAERLKGVDSTLKIQPAKLEDSAVYLCASSLGGVTGELFFGEGSRLTVL.

The rearrangement joins TRBV10-1 to TRBJ2-5; 12 nucleotides match TRBD2. With 3 bases clipped from V and 13 bases from J, the junction kept 6 bases outside the gene matches. The CDR3 sequence is 13 residues long. Germline V gene lookup returns CDR1 WNHNN and CDR2 SYGVQD (reference sequence). CDR3 DNA sequence: TGCGCCAGCAGTGAAAGACTAGCGGGGGACCGGTACTTC. Translated: CASSERLAGDRYF.

This chain joins TRBV18 and TRBJ1-4; 9 nucleotides align to TRBD1. V trimming: 4 bases; J trimming: 2 bases; junction bases outside the gene matches: 2. Looked up from germline, CDR1 is KGHSH and CDR2 is LQKENI. The CDR3 runs 15 residues. DNA of the CDR3: TGTGCCAGCTCACACACAGGGGGCACTAATGAAAAACTGTTTTTT. It specifies CASSHTGGTNEKLFF. Supplemented by reference TRBV18 and TRBJ1-4, the full variable domain reads NAGVMQNPRHLVRRRGQEARLRCSPMKGHSHVYWYRQLPEEGLKFMVYLQKENIIDESGMPKERFSAEFPKEGPSILRIQQVVRGDSAAYFCASSHTGGTNEKLFFGSGTQLSVL.

In its sample, this clone was seen a few times. The CDR3 DNA is TGTGCCAGCAGCTTCAACAGCTTGGAGCAGTACTTC. Its protein is CASSFNSLEQYF. The V gene is TRBV7-6, the J gene TRBJ2-7, with no clear D. The V end was cut by 3 bases, the J end by 7 bases, with 10 bases between. This CDR3 has 12 amino acids. In germline, CDR1 is SGHVS, CDR2 FNYEAQ. The whole variable domain, remainder taken from reference TRBV7-6 and TRBJ2-7, is GAGVSQSPRYKVTKRGQDVALRCDPISGHVSLYWYRQALGQGPEFLTYFNYEAQQDKSGLPNDRFSAERPEGSISTLTIQRTEQRDSAMYRCASSFNSLEQYFGPGTRLTVT.

CDR3 loop: CASSQRTPQETQYF. The CDR3 nucleotides read TGTGCCAGCAGCCAACGGACCCCTCAAGAGACCCAGTACTTC. The chain links TRBV6-6 to TRBJ2-5; unclear D gene. The CDR3 is 14 residues long. Germline loops: CDR1 MNHNY, CDR2 SVGAGI (reference sequence). Deletions cut 6 bases from V and 2 bases from J, with 13 bases between.

V usage is TRBV2 and J usage is TRBJ2-7, with a tentative D call TRBD2 (5 bases). With 8 bases removed from V and 5 bases from J, the gap between germline ends came to 31 bases. The CDR3 has 18 amino acids. The germline V gene has CDR1 SNHLY and CDR2 FYNNEI. Written as DNA, the CDR3 is TGTGCCAGCTTACTCAGCGGTCTCGGACTCCTATTGGAGAACGAGCAGTACTTC. Translating gives CASLLSGLGLLLENEQYF.

The V gene is TRBV2, the J gene TRBJ1-6; a possible D gene is TRBD1 (5 bases). Germline-derived CDR1 and CDR2 are SNHLY and FYNNEI. Trimming pared 2 bases from V and 10 bases from J, leaving 12 bases between. The CDR3 covers 14 residues. The CDR3 DNA follows: TGTGCCAGCAGTGAAAGAGGGGACGGATCACCCCTCCACTTT. Translation: CASSERGDGSPLHF.

The chain carries TRBV19 and TRBJ1-2; D is uncertain. This CDR3 has 12 residues. The germline V gene encodes CDR1 LNHDA and CDR2 SQIVND (reference sequence). V shed 4 bases and J shed 3 bases, with 6 bases lying between them. The CDR3 DNA reads as TGTGCCAGTAGTAGGGGTGACTATGGCTACACCTTC. Its translation is CASSRGDYGYTF.

This rearrangement joins TRBV5-4 to TRBJ1-1; no firm D call. This CDR3 comprises 15 residues. Per the germline V gene, CDR1 is SGHNT and CDR2 is YYREEE (reference sequence). Deletions cut 4 bases from V and 4 bases from J, with 17 bases between. CDR3 DNA sequence: TGTGCCAGCAGCCCCCGGGAAGGGAGAGTCACTGAAGCTTTCTTT. It translates to CASSPREGRVTEAFF.

V gene TRBV9 combines with J gene TRBJ1-4; TRBD1 matches 8 bases. This CDR3 comprises 15 residues. CDR1 and CDR2 from the germline V gene are SGDLS and YYNGEE. Trimming at V came to 4 bases and at J to 7 bases, leaving 9 bases not matched to a gene. The CDR3 region has the DNA TGTGCCAGCAGCCGCTCAGGGGGCGGGCGTGAAAAACTGTTTTTT. Translation: CASSRSGGGREKLFF.

This clone was found once. V and J are TRBV11-2 and TRBJ1-1, with D tentatively TRBD1 (5 bases). The V gene lost 5 bases and the J gene lost 0 bases, with 16 bases spanning the gap. CDR1 and CDR2 (germline): SGHAT, FQNNGV. The CDR3 loop spans 16 amino acids. CDR3 bases: TGTGCCAGCAGCAGAGGGACGGGGCATATGAACACTGAAGCTTTCTTT. Translation: CASSRGTGHMNTEAFF.

The gene calls are TRBV7-2 and TRBJ2-7; 11 bases are a match to TRBD2. The germline CDR1 and CDR2 sequences are SGHTA and FQGNSA. Losses at the gene ends were 3 bases for V and 3 bases for J; bases not matched to a gene: 7. The CDR3 has 16 residues. The CDR3 sequence: CASSFGQGTSGYEQYF. The CDR3 nucleotides read TGTGCCAGCAGCTTTGGCCAAGGGACTAGCGGCTACGAGCAGTACTTC.

This chain joins TRBV7-8 and TRBJ1-1; unclear D gene. V dropped 3 bases and J dropped 1 base, with 6 bases sitting between them. Germline values: CDR1 SGHVS, CDR2 FQNEAQ. This CDR3 has 13 amino acids. CDR3 sequence (DNA): TGTGCCAGCAGCTTGTTGGGGAACACTGAAGCTTTCTTT. This encodes CASSLLGNTEAFF.

This chain links TRBV15 with TRBJ1-3, with D uncertain. The CDR3 has 18 residues. Germline lookup yields CDR1 LNHNV and CDR2 YYDKDF (reference sequence). V lost 1 base to trimming and J lost 2 bases, with 18 bases between them. CDR3 DNA: TGTGCCACCAGCAGAGGAAGTAATAGGCTCCTCGCTGGAAACACCATATATTTT. This gives the protein CATSRGSNRLLAGNTIYF. Together with reference TRBV15 and TRBJ1-3, the CDR3 gives the full variable domain: DAMVIQNPRYQVTQFGKPVTLSCSQTLNHNVMYWYQQKSSQAPKLLFHYYDKDFNNEADTPDNFQSRRPNTSFCFLDIRSPGLGDTAMYLCATSRGSNRLLAGNTIYFGEGSWLTVV.